Included here is one T cell receptor (beta chain) sequence, with context. These data originate in a study of CD8 T cells in Susac syndrome. Sequencing of TCR beta drew on CD8+ and CD4+ T cells from blood. Isolation of CD8+ and CD4+ T cells was performed negatively, whereas enrichment of TEMRA cells was done by FACS. The ends lost 5 bases at V and 5 bases at J; junction bases unmatched: 6. The CDR3 sequence is 13 residues long. In germline, CDR1 is DFQATT, CDR2 SNEGSKA (reference sequence). The RNA input was roughly 0.45 to 1 ug, and it was reverse transcribed with random hexamers. TCRdb reanalysed the immunoSEQ multiplex PCR reads using MiXCR and keeps one entry per CDR3 protein. The table has some 170,000 distinct CDR3 sequences, around 96% seen once.

The sequencing sample was made of CD4+ T cells from PBMCs. This sequence joins TRBV20-1 and TRBJ1-1; 9 nucleotides agree with TRBD1. This receptor was identified in a human donor in good health. CDR3 sequence (DNA): TGCAGTGCTTCCGGGACAGGGCGGACTGAAGCTTTCTTT. Its protein product is CSASGTGRTEAFF.